The 26 T cell receptor beta chains presented below share a single source sample, sequenced in a study of early T cells in non-severe SARS-CoV-2 infection. One entry per CDR3 protein results from TCRdb running MiXCR on the 5' RACE reads. This table holds around 100,000 distinct CDR3 sequences, over 10% found once. Sequenced material: whole blood. The receptors here all came from an adult who was a healthcare worker with PCR-confirmed SARS-CoV-2 infection or an uninfected control (not recorded which).

The V and J genes are TRBV7-9 and TRBJ2-7; possible D gene TRBD2, 6 bases. In germline, CDR1 is SEHNR, CDR2 FQNEAQ (reference sequence). The CDR3 has 17 residues. Between the trimmed V and J ends, which lost 5 bases and 2 bases, there was a span of 22 bases. The CDR3 region is CASSRLPLVAGTYEQYF. CDR3 DNA sequence: TGTGCCAGCAGCAGACTACCCCTAGTTGCGGGAACCTACGAGCAGTACTTC.

The table lists this clonotype with a few counts. V is TRBV4-2 and J is TRBJ2-3; D gene unclear. Germline V gives CDR1 LGHNA, CDR2 YNFKEQ. The CDR3 has 15 residues. V gave up 4 bases and J gave up 0 bases, with 11 bases separating them. CDR3: CASSPTTDSTDTQYF. The CDR3 DNA follows: TGTGCCAGCAGCCCTACGACTGATAGCACAGATACGCAGTATTTT.

The genes are TRBV28 and TRBJ2-1, with D tentatively TRBD2 (6 bases). The CDR3 is 15 residues long. V was cut by 3 bases and J by 7 bases, with 16 bases left in between. Germline loops: CDR1 MDHEN, CDR2 SYDVKM. The CDR3 region has the DNA TGTGCCAGCAGTTTGGGCGGAGGGAGGTGGAATGAGCAGTTCTTC. Encoded protein: CASSLGGGRWNEQFF.

There are a few counts of this clonotype. The rearrangement uses TRBV10-3 and TRBJ2-1; D remains unclear. The CDR3 is made up of 16 amino acids. V was trimmed by 6 bases and J by 0 bases, leaving 15 bases between them. CDR1 and CDR2 from the germline V gene are ENHRY and SYGVKD. CDR3 region: CAISLVTTPSYNEQFF. The DNA of the CDR3 is TGTGCCATCAGCCTAGTTACCACCCCCTCCTACAATGAGCAGTTCTTC.

This clonotype was seen many times. The chain joins TRBV11-2 to TRBJ2-7; 7 nucleotides agree with TRBD2. Germline V gives CDR1 SGHAT, CDR2 FQNNGV. V dropped 1 base and J dropped 2; count of bases not matched to a gene: 2. This CDR3 comprises 14 residues. CDR3 residues: CASSLGGRAYEQYF. DNA for the CDR3: TGTGCCAGCAGCTTAGGAGGGAGGGCCTACGAGCAGTACTTC. Variable domain in full (rest from reference TRBV11-2 and TRBJ2-7): EAGVAQSPRYKIIEKRQSVAFWCNPISGHATLYWYQQILGQGPKLLIQFQNNGVVDDSQLPKDRFSAERLKGVDSTLKIQPAKLEDSAVYLCASSLGGRAYEQYFGPGTRLTVT.

In its sample, this clonotype was seen many times. The chain uses TRBV6-5 and TRBJ2-7; 7 positions match TRBD2. Germline assignment: CDR1 MNHEY and CDR2 SVGAGI. The CDR3 extends over 14 amino acids. V dropped 5 bases and J dropped 2; count of bases not matched to a gene: 6. CDR3 sequence reads: CASSHGLDTYEQYF. Written as DNA, the CDR3 is TGTGCCAGCAGTCATGGACTAGATACCTACGAGCAGTACTTC.

Comment on this clonotype: The junction departs from the called germline gene at one end, perhaps through a read error. This chain uses TRBV7-9 with TRBJ2-2; 7 positions match TRBD2. The CDR3 is 18 amino acids. CDR1 and CDR2 from the germline V gene are SEHNR and FQNEAQ (reference sequence). Here the CDR3 DNA reads TGTGCCAGCAGCTACCCCTCCACCGGGACTAAAAACACCGGGGAGATGTTTTTT. It is translated as CASSYPSTGTKNTGEMFF. Together with reference TRBV7-9 and TRBJ2-2, the CDR3 gives the full variable domain: DTGVSQNPRHKITKRGQNVTFRCDPISEHNRLYWYRQTLGQGPEFLTYFQNEAQLEKSRLLSDRFSAERPKGSFSTLEIQRTEQGDSAMYLCASSYPSTGTKNTGEMFFGEGSRLTVL.

This clonotype was seen more than once but under ten times. The rearrangement joins TRBV28 to TRBJ2-7; 7 bases are shared with TRBD1. The CDR3 is 14 residues long. Per the germline V gene, CDR1 is MDHEN and CDR2 is SYDVKM. V trimming: 2 bases; J trimming: 2 bases; junction bases outside the gene matches: 3. Here the CDR3 DNA reads TGTGCCAGCAGTTTAGGGACAGAGCCCTACGAGCAGTACTTC. Its protein product is CASSLGTEPYEQYF. The variable domain in full, completed from reference TRBV28 and TRBJ2-7, reads DVKVTQSSRYLVKRTGEKVFLECVQDMDHENMFWYRQDPGLGLRLIYFSYDVKMKEKGDIPEGYSVSREKKERFSLILESASTNQTSMYLCASSLGTEPYEQYFGPGTRLTVT.

The chain links TRBV12-3 or TRBV12-4 to TRBJ1-1; possibly TRBD1 for D (6 bases). The CDR3 runs 20 residues. Trimming removed 5 bases from V and 0 bases from J, with 28 bases in between. DNA of the CDR3: TGTGCCAGCAGTCAGATAGAATACAGGGATGGAGAGAAAATGAACACTGAAGCTTTCTTT. Encoded protein: CASSQIEYRDGEKMNTEAFF.

The chain carries TRBV20-1 and TRBJ2-5, with D hard to call. Germline CDR1 and CDR2: DFQATT and SNEGSKA (reference sequence). V lost 6 bases and J lost 1, with 6 bases in between. This CDR3 contains 11 residues. The CDR3 here is CSAAIQETQYF. In nucleotides, the CDR3 is TGCAGTGCGGCGATCCAAGAGACCCAGTACTTC.

This clonotype was picked up many times. The chain uses TRBV9 and TRBJ2-1, with 10 bases fitting TRBD2. The V segment lost 5 bases and the J segment 9 bases; nucleotides outside the gene matches: 11. The CDR3 length is 15 residues. The germline gives CDR1 SGDLS, CDR2 YYNGEE. DNA for the CDR3: TGTGCCAGCAGTAAAGCGGGAGGGCCCTGGGTTGAGCAGTTCTTC. Its translation is CASSKAGGPWVEQFF.

CDR3 DNA: TGCAGCGTTGAAGAGAACAGGGCCGGGGAGCTGTTTTTT. It codes for CSVEENRAGELFF. The rearrangement uses TRBV29-1 and TRBJ2-2; possibly TRBD1 for D (6 bases). The CDR3 consists of 13 residues. CDR1 is SQVTM, CDR2 ANQGSEA, per germline. Trimming cost V 0 bases and J 6 bases, with 8 bases left between them.

This clonotype appeared a few times. The rearrangement links TRBV11-1 to TRBJ2-1, with 9 bases identical to TRBD2. The CDR3 is 15 amino acids. J gave up 3 bases and V 6 bases, and 6 bases lay outside the gene matches. The germline gives CDR1 SGHAT, CDR2 FQDESV (reference sequence). The CDR3 DNA reads TGTGCCAGCAGTTCTCAGCGGGAGGACTACAATGAGCAGTTCTTC. As protein: CASSSQREDYNEQFF.

There are a few counts of this clonotype. This chain connects TRBV27 to TRBJ1-3, with TRBD1 identical over 7 bases. With 2 bases clipped from V and 3 bases from J, the junction kept 4 bases outside the gene matches. Per germline, CDR1 MNHEY and CDR2 SMNVEV (reference sequence). The CDR3 totals 15 residues. CDR3 sequence (DNA): TGTGCCAGCAGTTTAGAGGGGGCCTATGGAAACACCATATATTTT. Translating gives CASSLEGAYGNTIYF.

The genes are TRBV5-6 and TRBJ1-5, with TRBD1 matching over 11 bases. CDR1 is SGHDT, CDR2 YYEEEE, per germline. This CDR3 has 14 residues. J was trimmed by 8 bases and V by 4 bases; bases with no gene match: 5. CDR3 protein: CASSPGTGGKPQHF. CDR3 bases: TGTGCCAGCAGCCCAGGGACAGGGGGGAAGCCCCAGCATTTT.

This clonotype has a handful of counts. The J gene is TRBJ2-5, the V gene TRBV29-1, with D unresolved. The CDR3 is made up of 14 amino acids. V lost 0 bases, J lost 1 base, and 9 bases lay in between. CDR1 SQVTM and CDR2 ANQGSEA come from the germline V gene. CDR3 sequence reads: CSVEDTGSQETQYF. The CDR3 nucleotides read TGCAGCGTTGAAGATACCGGCAGCCAAGAGACCCAGTACTTC. Together with reference TRBV29-1 and TRBJ2-5, the CDR3 gives the full variable domain: SAVISQKPSRDICQRGTSLTIQCQVDSQVTMMFWYRQQPGQSLTLIATANQGSEATYESGFVIDKFPISRPNLTFSTLTVSNMSPEDSSIYLCSVEDTGSQETQYFGPGTRLLVL.

V and J are TRBV6-2 or TRBV6-3 and TRBJ2-2; TRBD1 might be the D (6 bases). Germline CDR1 reads MNHEY; CDR2 reads SVGEGT. There are 15 residues in the CDR3. The germline V and J ends were trimmed by 6 bases and 5 bases, with 16 bases remaining between them. The DNA of the CDR3 is TGTGCCAGCAGAAAACAGGGAGCGTCGACCGGGGAGCTGTTTTTT. This gives the protein CASRKQGASTGELFF.

The rearrangement links TRBV20-1 to TRBJ1-2; D gene uncertain. The V end was cut by 6 bases, the J end by 4 bases, with 12 bases between. Germline V gene data show CDR1 as DFQATT and CDR2 as SNEGSKA (reference sequence). The CDR3 has 12 amino acids. The DNA for the CDR3 is TGCAGTGCCGTACAAGGATTCTATGGCTACACCTTC. Translated, it gives CSAVQGFYGYTF.

The rearrangement links TRBV29-1 to TRBJ2-1; the D gene is possibly TRBD1 (5 bases). Germline assignment: CDR1 SQVTM and CDR2 ANQGSEA. V was pared by 3 bases and J by 3 bases, with 9 bases between. CDR3 length equals 13 residues. CDR3 bases: TGCAGCGTTGATTCGCAGGGCTACAATGAGCAGTTCTTC. Translated: CSVDSQGYNEQFF.

The chain is built from TRBV12-3 or TRBV12-4 and TRBJ2-1, with 10 bases that match TRBD1. The junction had 4 bases not matched to a gene; V was cut back by 3 bases and J by 8 bases. The CDR3 consists of 14 residues. The CDR3 region has the DNA TGTGCCAGCAGTTTTGGGGGACAGGGGTATGAGCAGTTCTTC. This encodes CASSFGGQGYEQFF.

This clonotype has only a few counts. The chain's CDR3 is CATSDYGSNQPQHF. The DNA for the CDR3 is TGTGCCACCAGTGATTACGGTAGCAATCAGCCCCAGCATTTT. The chain has TRBV24-1 and TRBJ1-5; D gene unclear. The germline V gene encodes CDR1 KGHDR and CDR2 SFDVKD. V shed 2 bases and J shed 0 bases, with 4 bases lying between them. The CDR3 has 14 residues.

This clonotype was counted at least ten times. This chain joins TRBV25-1 and TRBJ2-7; D perhaps matches TRBD1 (6 bases). The CDR3 extends over 14 amino acids. Per the germline V gene, CDR1 is MGHDK and CDR2 is SYGVNS. Trimming removed 4 bases from V and 6 bases from J, with 16 bases in between. This CDR3 reads CASSASGVLGEQYF. DNA of the CDR3: TGTGCCAGCAGTGCATCAGGGGTTTTGGGCGAGCAGTACTTC.

This clonotype was seen ten or more times. The chain carries TRBV30 and TRBJ2-3; no clear D gene. Trimming took 3 bases from V and 6 from J, leaving 7 bases between them. The CDR3 is 11 amino acids. CDR1 and CDR2 from the germline V gene are GTSNPN and SVGIG (reference sequence). DNA for the CDR3: TGTGCCTGGAGCGCCAGGGATACGCAGTATTTT. It yields the protein CAWSARDTQYF.

V gene TRBV6-5 combines with J gene TRBJ2-4; a weak D match, TRBD2 (6 bases). V was cut by 3 bases and J by 2 bases, with 11 bases left in between. The CDR3 runs 15 residues. Germline V gene sequence: CDR1 MNHEY, CDR2 SVGAGI. The CDR3 DNA reads TGTGCCAGCAGTTATCAGTGGGACTCCAAAAACATTCAGTACTTC. Its translation: CASSYQWDSKNIQYF.

This clonotype appeared many times. The rearrangement links TRBV6-2 or TRBV6-3 to TRBJ2-2; 9 nucleotides match TRBD2. J was trimmed by 0 bases and V by 11 bases; bases with no gene match: 10. Germline CDR1 and CDR2: MNHEY and SVGEGT. This CDR3 is 16 amino acids long. The CDR3 protein is CASQRASGTNTGELFF. DNA of the CDR3: TGTGCCTCTCAACGGGCTAGCGGGACGAACACCGGGGAGCTGTTTTTT.

This clonotype has a handful of counts. The chain uses TRBV11-2 and TRBJ2-7; 7 bases are a match to TRBD1. Germline trimming cut 0 bases from V and 6 bases from J; bases unmatched to any gene: 8. The CDR3 is made up of 15 amino acids. Germline V gene lookup returns CDR1 SGHAT and CDR2 FQNNGV. The DNA of the CDR3 is TGTGCCAGCAGCTTAGAGACAGGGTTTTTTTCCGAGCAGTACTTC. Protein sequence: CASSLETGFFSEQYF.